This entry concerns a single TCR beta chain. Its antigen is undetermined. This entry belongs to a study of CD8+ T cells in alopecia areata. In the study overall: Patients in the treated group were given tofacitinib by mouth, 5 to 10 mg twice a day. Whole-study findings and limits: Tissue-resident alphabeta T cells belonging to normal skin likewise get sequenced within scalp specimens.

CDR3 length: 14 residues. Looked up from germline, CDR1 is SGHRS and CDR2 is YFSETQ. With 0 bases clipped from V and 5 bases from J, the junction kept 3 bases outside the gene matches. RNA was isolated and reverse transcribed to cDNA, the sequencing template. The repertoire was sequenced with immunoSEQ multiplex PCR; TCRdb's copy has only in-frame clones and lacks some. Of approximately 140,000 clones listed, roughly 48% are singletons. The sequenced sample was CD4+ T cells sorted from blood. The clonotype was recovered from a human donor with alopecia areata. V is TRBV5-1 and J is TRBJ2-7; 9 bases fit TRBD1. The CDR3 protein is CASSLAGQGHEQYF. For the CDR3, the DNA is TGCGCCAGCAGCTTGGCGGGACAGGGCCACGAGCAGTACTTC.